These 18 T cell receptor beta chains were all obtained from the same sample, sequenced in a study of long-term antiretroviral therapy in people with HIV. Version v3.0 of the immunoSEQ assay ran at survey level. Assay: immunoSEQ multiplex PCR; the TCRdb copy retains only in-frame clones and omits some. This table holds 23,000 or so clones, under 90% found once. The sequencing here drew on unsorted PBMCs, taken 0.1 years before starting antiretroviral therapy. These TCRs come from a man between 40 and 49 years old with HIV.

This chain links TRBV5-1 with TRBJ2-3, with D tentatively TRBD1 (5 bases). The CDR3 spans 15 residues. Germline V lookup: CDR1 SGHRS, CDR2 YFSETQ. Trimming removed 6 bases at V and 2 bases at J, with 16 bases between. In DNA, the CDR3 is TGCGCCAGCAACTTTAATGTCAGGGACACAGATACGCAGTATTTT. Its protein is CASNFNVRDTDTQYF.

V usage is TRBV18 and J usage is TRBJ1-5; a possible D gene is TRBD1 (5 bases). Per germline, CDR1 KGHSH and CDR2 LQKENI. This CDR3 comprises 11 residues. The ends were cut back, 3 bases at V and 9 bases at J, with 6 bases in the middle. Written as DNA, the CDR3 is TGTGCCAGCTCACCGGGGGGGCCCCAGCATTTT. This gives the protein CASSPGGPQHF.

This chain joins TRBV9 and TRBJ2-7; possible D gene TRBD1, 5 bases. The CDR3 has 15 residues. The germline CDR1 and CDR2 sequences are SGDLS and YYNGEE. The germline V and J ends were trimmed by 0 bases and 2 bases, with 12 bases remaining between them. CDR3 amino acids: CASSVAAGYTYEQYF. In DNA form, the CDR3 reads TGTGCCAGCAGCGTAGCGGCAGGGTACACCTACGAGCAGTACTTC.

The chain has TRBV4-2 and TRBJ2-7; the match to TRBD2 covers 8 bases. Germline values: CDR1 LGHNA, CDR2 YNFKEQ. Trimming removed 0 bases from V and 7 bases from J; junction bases left unmatched: 11. The CDR3 runs 16 residues. The CDR3 nucleotides are TGTGCCAGCAGCCAAGAACCAGCGGGGGCTGGAGAAGAGCAGTACTTC. Encoded protein: CASSQEPAGAGEEQYF.

This clone was counted a few times. The chain recombines TRBV9 with TRBJ1-2, with D hard to call. V was cut by 7 bases and J by 4 bases, with 14 bases left in between. CDR3 length equals 13 residues. CDR1 is SGDLS and CDR2 is YYNGEE in the germline V gene. CDR3: CASGPLSSYGYTF. The CDR3 DNA reads TGTGCCAGCGGCCCCTTGAGTAGCTATGGCTACACCTTC.

As regards this clone: Its ends do not fully match the called genes, so a read error is possible. The same CDR3 also results from other DNA sequences found in this sample. This rearrangement joins TRBV18 to TRBJ1-6; TRBD1 aligns across 12 bases. The CDR3 is 18 amino acids. From germline, CDR1 is KGHSH and CDR2 LQKENI. CDR3 bases: TGTGCTAGCTCACCAACGGGGACAGGGGGCAGCGGTAATTCACCCCTCCACTTT. It codes for CASSPTGTGGSGNSPLHF.

The CDR3 bases are TGTGCCAGCAGTTCCCCCCAGGGACAGGGAACCTACGAGCAGTACTTC. It encodes CASSSPQGQGTYEQYF. This rearrangement joins TRBV28 to TRBJ2-7; 9 bases match TRBD1. Unmatched junction bases numbered 9, after V lost 4 bases and J lost 2 bases. The germline V gene encodes CDR1 MDHEN and CDR2 SYDVKM. The CDR3 spans 16 residues.

This chain uses TRBV14 with TRBJ1-2, with TRBD1 identical over 8 bases. The ends lost 4 bases at V and 3 bases at J; junction bases unmatched: 1. This CDR3 is 13 amino acids long. Germline V gene data show CDR1 as SGHDN and CDR2 as FVKESK. The CDR3 region is CASSLDRDYGYTF. In nucleotides, the CDR3 is TGTGCCAGCAGCCTGGACAGGGACTATGGCTACACCTTC. Variable domain in full (rest from reference TRBV14 and TRBJ1-2): EAGVTQFPSHSVIEKGQTVTLRCDPISGHDNLYWYRRVMGKEIKFLLHFVKESKQDESGMPNNRFLAERTGGTYSTLKVQPAELEDSGVYFCASSLDRDYGYTFGSGTRLTVV.

V gene TRBV7-2 combines with J gene TRBJ2-5; 8 bases agree with TRBD2. CDR1 and CDR2 (germline): SGHTA, FQGNSA. J lost 4 bases, V lost 8 bases, and 6 bases had no gene match. CDR3 length equals 13 residues. The CDR3 spells CASSGGPGETQYF. CDR3 nucleotide sequence: TGTGCCAGCTCGGGGGGGCCGGGAGAGACCCAGTACTTC. The entire variable domain, with the rest obtained from reference TRBV7-2 and TRBJ2-5, is as follows: GAGVSQSPSNKVTEKGKDVELRCDPISGHTALYWYRQSLGQGLEFLIYFQGNSAPDKSGLPSDRFSAERTGGSVSTLTIQRTQQEDSAVYLCASSGGPGETQYFGPGTRLLVL.

V usage is TRBV28 and J usage is TRBJ2-7; D is uncertain. Germline V gene sequence: CDR1 MDHEN, CDR2 SYDVKM. The length of the CDR3 is 12 residues. Trimming pared 7 bases from V and 2 bases from J, leaving 9 bases between. The CDR3 bases are TGTGCCAGCAAGACTCGACCCTACGAGCAGTACTTC. Translation: CASKTRPYEQYF.

V usage is TRBV7-8 and J usage is TRBJ2-5; TRBD2 agrees at 8 bases. After removal of 6 bases from V and 5 bases from J, the junction contained 8 bases not matched to a gene. The CDR3 contains 14 residues. Per germline, CDR1 SGHVS and CDR2 FQNEAQ. The CDR3 DNA follows: TGTGCCAGCAGTGACCGGACTAGCCCGGAGACCCAGTACTTC. It specifies CASSDRTSPETQYF.

This chain joins TRBV7-9 and TRBJ2-6; D is possibly TRBD1 (5 bases). Germline V gives CDR1 SEHNR, CDR2 FQNEAQ (reference sequence). With 1 base removed from V and 0 bases from J, the gap between germline ends came to 16 bases. The CDR3 spans 19 residues. The CDR3: CASSLGYWTITSGANVLTF. In DNA, the CDR3 is TGTGCCAGCAGCTTAGGGTACTGGACAATAACCTCTGGGGCCAACGTCCTGACTTTC.

This clone appeared a few times. V and J are TRBV6-1 and TRBJ1-2; no firm D call. Germline V gene sequence: CDR1 MNHNS, CDR2 SASEGT. The CDR3 is 14 amino acids. The V end lost 0 bases, the J end lost 7 bases, and 12 bases lay between the germline ends. For the CDR3, the DNA is TGTGCCAGCAGTGAAGCGAGAACACGGCTTGGCTACACCTTC. This translates into CASSEARTRLGYTF.

This chain connects TRBV19 to TRBJ2-2; TRBD2 agrees at 8 bases. The germline V gene has CDR1 LNHDA and CDR2 SQIVND (reference sequence). CDR3 length: 17 amino acids. V trimming: 5 bases; J trimming: 5 bases; junction bases outside the gene matches: 13. Here the CDR3 reads CASSVGWAGGGTGELFF. CDR3 nucleotide sequence: TGTGCCAGTAGTGTCGGTTGGGCGGGAGGTGGGACCGGGGAGCTGTTTTTT.

The chain couples TRBV6-6 to TRBJ2-1; D remains unclear. The V gene lost 5 bases and the J gene lost 6 bases, with 8 bases spanning the gap. The CDR3 contains 12 residues. The germline CDR1 and CDR2 sequences are MNHNY and SVGAGI (reference sequence). Here the CDR3 DNA reads TGTGCCAGCAGTACTACGGGCAATGAGCAGTTCTTC. It codes for CASSTTGNEQFF.

The chain recombines TRBV7-2 with TRBJ2-7; weak D call: TRBD2 (6 bases). Germline V lookup: CDR1 SGHTA, CDR2 FQGNSA. V was pared by 6 bases and J by 4 bases, with 16 bases between. The CDR3 contains 14 residues. The CDR3 loop reads CASRGLTAGYEQYF. In DNA, the CDR3 is TGTGCCAGCAGGGGGCTCACGGCGGGGTACGAGCAGTACTTC.

This rearrangement joins TRBV6-4 to TRBJ2-1; 14 bases map to TRBD2. Germline values: CDR1 MRHNA, CDR2 SNTAGT. The trim removed 6 bases at V and 6 bases at J, leaving 13 bases unmatched. The CDR3 has 18 residues. The CDR3 nucleotides read TGTGCCAGCAGGGCGGGACTAGCGGGAGTTCCCCGAAGCAATGAGCAGTTCTTC. Translating gives CASRAGLAGVPRSNEQFF.

The J gene is TRBJ1-2, the V gene TRBV4-2, with 7 nucleotides matching TRBD1. With 0 bases clipped from V and 5 bases from J, the junction kept 12 bases outside the gene matches. Germline CDR1 reads LGHNA; CDR2 reads YNFKEQ. The CDR3 is made up of 17 amino acids. The chain's CDR3 is CASSQDRVRGQRYGYTF. As DNA, the CDR3 is TGTGCCAGCAGCCAAGATCGAGTTAGGGGGCAGAGGTATGGCTACACCTTC.